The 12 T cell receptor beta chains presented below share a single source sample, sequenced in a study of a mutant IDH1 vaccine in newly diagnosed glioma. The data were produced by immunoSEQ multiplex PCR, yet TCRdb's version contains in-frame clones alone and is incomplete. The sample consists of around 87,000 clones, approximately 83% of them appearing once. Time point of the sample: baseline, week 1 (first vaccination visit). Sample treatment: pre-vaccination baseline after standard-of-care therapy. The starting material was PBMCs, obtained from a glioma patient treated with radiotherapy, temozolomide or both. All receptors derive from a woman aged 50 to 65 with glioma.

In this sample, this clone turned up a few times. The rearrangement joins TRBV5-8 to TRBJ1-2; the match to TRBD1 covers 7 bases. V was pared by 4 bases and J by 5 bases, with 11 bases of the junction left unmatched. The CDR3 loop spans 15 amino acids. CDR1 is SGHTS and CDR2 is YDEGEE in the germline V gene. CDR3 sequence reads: CASSEGTVVLYGYTF. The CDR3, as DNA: TGTGCCAGCAGCGAGGGGACAGTCGTATTATATGGCTACACCTTC. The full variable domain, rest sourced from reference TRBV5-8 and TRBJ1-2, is EAGVTQSPTHLIKTRGQQATLRCSPISGHTSVYWYQQALGLGLQFLLWYDEGEERNRGNFPPRFSGRQFPNYSSELNVNALELEDSALYLCASSEGTVVLYGYTFGSGTRLTVV.

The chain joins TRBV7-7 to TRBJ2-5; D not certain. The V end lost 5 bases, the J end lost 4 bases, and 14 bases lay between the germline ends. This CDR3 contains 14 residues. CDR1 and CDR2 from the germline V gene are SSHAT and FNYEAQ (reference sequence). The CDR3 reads CASSALSGLETQYF. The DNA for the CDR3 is TGTGCCAGCAGCGCTCTGAGTGGGCTAGAGACCCAGTACTTC.

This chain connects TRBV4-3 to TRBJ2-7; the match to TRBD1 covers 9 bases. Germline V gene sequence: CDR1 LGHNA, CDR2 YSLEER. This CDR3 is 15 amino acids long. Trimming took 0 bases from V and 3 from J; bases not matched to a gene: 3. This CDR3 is CASSQDVGQGYEQYF. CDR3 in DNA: TGCGCCAGCAGCCAAGATGTGGGACAGGGCTACGAGCAGTACTTC.

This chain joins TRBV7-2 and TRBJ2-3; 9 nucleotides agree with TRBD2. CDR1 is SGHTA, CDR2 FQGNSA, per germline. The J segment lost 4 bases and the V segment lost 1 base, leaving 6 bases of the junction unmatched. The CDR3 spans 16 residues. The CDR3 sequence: CASSLGGRGGADTQYF. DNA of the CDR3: TGTGCCAGCAGCTTAGGCGGGCGGGGGGGCGCAGATACGCAGTATTTT.

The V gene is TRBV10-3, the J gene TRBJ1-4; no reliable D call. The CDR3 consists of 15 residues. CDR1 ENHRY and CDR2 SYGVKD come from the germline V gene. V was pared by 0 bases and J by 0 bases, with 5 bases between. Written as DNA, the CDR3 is TGTGCCATCAGTGAGTCAACAGCAACTAATGAAAAACTGTTTTTT. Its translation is CAISESTATNEKLFF.

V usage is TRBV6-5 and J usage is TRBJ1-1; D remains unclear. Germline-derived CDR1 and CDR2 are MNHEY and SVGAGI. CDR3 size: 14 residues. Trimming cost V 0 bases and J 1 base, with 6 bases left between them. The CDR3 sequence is CASSYSVGNTEAFF. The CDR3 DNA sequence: TGTGCCAGCAGTTACTCAGTAGGGAACACTGAAGCTTTCTTT.

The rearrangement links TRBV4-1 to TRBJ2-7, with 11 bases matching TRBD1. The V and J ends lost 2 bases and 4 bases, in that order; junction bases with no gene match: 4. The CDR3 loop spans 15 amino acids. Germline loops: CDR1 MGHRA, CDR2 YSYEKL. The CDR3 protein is CASSQRDRGAYEQYF. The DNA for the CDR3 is TGCGCCAGCAGCCAACGGGACAGGGGGGCGTACGAGCAGTACTTC.

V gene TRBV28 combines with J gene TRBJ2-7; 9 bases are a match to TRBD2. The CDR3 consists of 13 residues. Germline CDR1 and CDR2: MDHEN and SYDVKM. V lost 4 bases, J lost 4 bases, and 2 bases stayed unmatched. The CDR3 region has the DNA TGTGCCAGCAGTTCCAGCGGGGGGTACGAGCAGTACTTC. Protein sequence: CASSSSGGYEQYF.

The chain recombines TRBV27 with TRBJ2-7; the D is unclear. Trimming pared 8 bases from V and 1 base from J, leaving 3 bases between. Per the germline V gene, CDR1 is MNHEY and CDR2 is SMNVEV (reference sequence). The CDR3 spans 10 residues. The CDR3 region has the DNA TGTGCCAGCTTTTCCTACGAGCAGTACTTC. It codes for CASFSYEQYF.

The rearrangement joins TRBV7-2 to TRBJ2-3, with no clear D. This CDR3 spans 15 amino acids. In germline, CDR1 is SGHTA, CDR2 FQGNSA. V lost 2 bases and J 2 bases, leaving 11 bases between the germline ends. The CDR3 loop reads CASSLRRQATDTQYF. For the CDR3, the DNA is TGTGCCAGCAGCTTACGTCGCCAGGCCACAGATACGCAGTATTTT.

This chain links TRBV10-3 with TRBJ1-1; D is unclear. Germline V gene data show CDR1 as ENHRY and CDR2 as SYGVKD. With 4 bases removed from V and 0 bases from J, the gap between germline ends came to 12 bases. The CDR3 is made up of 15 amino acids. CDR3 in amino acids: CAISGGMLVNTEAFF. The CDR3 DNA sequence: TGTGCCATCAGTGGAGGGATGCTCGTGAACACTGAAGCTTTCTTT.

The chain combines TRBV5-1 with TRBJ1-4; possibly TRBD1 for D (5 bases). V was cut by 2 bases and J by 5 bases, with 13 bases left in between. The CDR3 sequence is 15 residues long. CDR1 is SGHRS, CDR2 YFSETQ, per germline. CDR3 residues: CASSLNRKANEKLFF. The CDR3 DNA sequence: TGCGCCAGCAGCTTAAACAGGAAAGCGAATGAAAAACTGTTTTTT.